Listed below are T cell receptor beta chains from one sample, sequenced in a study of blood T cell repertoires in COVID-19. Sequencing was performed with immunoSEQ multiplex PCR; in TCRdb, only in-frame clones are kept and a portion is missing. Of approximately 360,000 clones in the sample, roughly 90% were seen once. The material sequenced was PBMCs or T cells enriched from blood (not recorded which). These TCRs come from a woman younger than 45 with acute COVID-19. Each CDR3 is given with its conserved first and last residue.

v_gene,j_gene,CDR3aa
TRBV19,TRBJ1-1,CASSITRGTEAFF
TRBV5-5,TRBJ1-4,CASSLLGTGDEKLFF
TRBV6-4,TRBJ2-1,CASSDSGGGTYNEQFF
TRBV15,TRBJ2-3,CATSREVGQFNTDTQYF
TRBV5-1,TRBJ1-3,CASREPAASNTIYF
TRBV5-8,TRBJ1-5,CASRFPGVGNQPQHF
TRBV11-2,TRBJ1-1,CASSPRVYTEAFF
TRBV6-6,TRBJ1-2,CASKHIGQGDYGYTF
TRBV2,TRBJ1-1,CASSYRGENTEAFF
TRBV19,TRBJ1-1,CASSIDRGENTEAFF
TRBV7-8,TRBJ1-4,CASSLRFQGEVREKLFF
TRBV3-1/TRBV3-2,TRBJ1-1,CASSQELGNTEAFF
TRBV5-1,TRBJ1-3,CASSSGLSGNTIYF
TRBV3-1/TRBV3-2,TRBJ2-1,CASSQLSGGEQFF
TRBV7-8,TRBJ2-6,CASRYPARDRDSGANVLTF
TRBV18,TRBJ2-1,CASSPDSHEQFF
TRBV11-3,TRBJ1-1,CASSLGRGEVNTEAFF
TRBV27,TRBJ2-7,CASRSLPGQEYEQYF
TRBV6-5,TRBJ1-2,CASRVGTGDYGYTF
TRBV27,TRBJ2-3,CASSLSAGTGPSDTQYF
TRBV7-9,TRBJ1-5,CASSLTGTANQPQHF
TRBV5-6,TRBJ1-2,CASSRGGAGSNYGYTF
TRBV19,TRBJ2-3,CAQPGQGPRTDTQYF
TRBV14,TRBJ1-3,CASSQARSGNTIYF
TRBV14,TRBJ1-3,CASRIYRGLSGNTIYF
TRBV5-1,TRBJ1-3,CASSFGGPGNTIYF
TRBV7-9,TRBJ1-2,CASSLGAGGKGYTF
TRBV7-2,TRBJ2-5,CASSLLGQGWETQYF
TRBV5-1,TRBJ1-1,CASSPGEDRGYTEAFF
TRBV3-1/TRBV3-2,TRBJ1-1,CASSQGSVGATEAFF
TRBV24-1,TRBJ2-2,CATSNRDRGVKAGELFF
TRBV7-3,TRBJ2-1,CASSLQAGGYNEQFF
TRBV6-2/TRBV6-3,TRBJ2-5,CASSIVHNSGTQYF
TRBV7-8,TRBJ1-6,CASSLAIVDRGRSSYNSPLHF
TRBV5-6,TRBJ2-7,CASSFDRDEQYF
TRBV21-1,TRBJ1-1,CASSKVPVNTEAFF
TRBV7-9,TRBJ2-7,CASSLGATYEQYF
TRBV12-5,TRBJ1-1,CASGGISKGDLMGEAFF
TRBV11-3,TRBJ1-5,CASSLDGGGQPQHF
TRBV9,TRBJ1-1,CASSVASGNTEAFF
TRBV4-3,TRBJ1-2,CASSQESSWGGGNGYTF
TRBV9,TRBJ2-7,CASSVRAGGDEQYF
TRBV2,TRBJ1-6,CASRDIRDNSPLHF
TRBV5-6,TRBJ2-1,CASSLSTPYNEQFF
TRBV10-3,TRBJ1-4,CAISVYPGEKLFF
TRBV27,TRBJ1-1,CASSLEGGGTEAFF
TRBV11-2,TRBJ1-2,CASSQTTGGRITNYGYTF
TRBV11-2,TRBJ2-2,CASSQSGGTSRGELFF
TRBV6-5,TRBJ1-1,CASSLEMRGTTEAFF
TRBV27,TRBJ1-2,CASSQTRHNGYTF
TRBV5-4,TRBJ1-3,CASSFGGTTGNTIYF